This entry lists 26 T cell receptor beta chains sequenced from one sample in a study of CD8 T cells in ankylosing spondylitis. TCRdb itself ran the 5' RACE reads through MiXCR, one entry per CDR3 protein. Among 200,000 to 250,000 distinct CDR3 sequences listed, approximately 12% were seen once. Sequencing was carried out using blood, either unsorted or a sorted T cell fraction (not recorded which). These receptors were taken from a male donor with ankylosing spondylitis or in good health (not recorded which).

This clonotype was detected ten times or more. The CDR3 reads CSARVLSGSNTEAFF. DNA for the CDR3: TGCAGTGCTAGAGTTTTGTCAGGGTCTAACACTGAAGCTTTCTTT. The chain recombines TRBV20-1 with TRBJ1-1; D may be TRBD1 (5 bases). The ends were cut back, 1 base at V and 2 bases at J, with 14 bases in the middle. Looked up from germline, CDR1 is DFQATT and CDR2 is SNEGSKA (reference sequence). The CDR3 spans 15 residues.

This clonotype was picked up many times. The chain links TRBV29-1 to TRBJ2-2, with D perhaps being TRBD1 or TRBD2 (5 bases each). The CDR3 loop spans 14 amino acids. Germline V CDR1 and CDR2: SQVTM, ANQGSEA. V dropped 1 base and J dropped 7 bases, with 13 bases sitting between them. CDR3 bases: TGCAGCGTTGAAGCGGGACGGTTTGGCGGGGAGCTGTTTTTT. This encodes CSVEAGRFGGELFF.

This clonotype was detected ten times or more. V is TRBV20-1 and J is TRBJ2-1; D not resolved. The CDR3 has 15 residues. The V gene's germline CDR1 is DFQATT and CDR2 SNEGSKA (reference sequence). The V and J ends lost 1 base and 6 bases respectively, with 16 bases between them. CDR3 DNA sequence: TGCAGTGCTAGAGTAGGCTTACAAGGACCCAATGAGCAGTTCTTC. Its protein is CSARVGLQGPNEQFF.

V usage is TRBV11-2 and J usage is TRBJ2-3; 7 bases are shared with TRBD2. The length of the CDR3 is 15 residues. In germline, CDR1 is SGHAT, CDR2 FQNNGV. V was pared by 2 bases and J by 2 bases, with 4 bases of the junction left unmatched. CDR3 sequence: CASSLPSGFTDTQYF. The DNA for the CDR3 is TGTGCCAGCAGCTTACCTAGCGGCTTCACAGATACGCAGTATTTT.

This clonotype was seen a handful of times. The chain is built from TRBV6-1 and TRBJ1-1, with D unclear. CDR3 length: 15 amino acids. The V gene lost 6 bases and the J gene lost 4 bases, with 18 bases spanning the gap. The germline CDR1 and CDR2 sequences are MNHNS and SASEGT. Here the CDR3 reads CASSTIDSPSTEAFF. The CDR3 nucleotides read TGTGCCAGCAGCACCATTGACTCCCCGAGCACTGAAGCTTTCTTT.

This clonotype occurred many times. The chain combines TRBV29-1 with TRBJ2-1; 7 bases are a match to TRBD2. Per the germline V gene, CDR1 is SQVTM and CDR2 is ANQGSEA. Trimming took 4 bases from V and 4 from J; bases not matched to a gene: 7. This CDR3 is 14 amino acids long. The chain's CDR3 is CSVVASGDYNEQFF. The CDR3 DNA reads as TGCAGCGTTGTGGCCAGCGGGGATTACAATGAGCAGTTCTTC.

Points on this clonotype: Being one base from a much bigger clone, this may be a read error. The chain is built from TRBV9 and TRBJ1-2, with TRBD1 matching 7 bases. The V gene's germline CDR1 is SGDLS and CDR2 YYNGEE. CDR3 length: 15 amino acids. V shed 3 bases and J 10 bases; nucleotides not matched to a gene: 15. This CDR3 reads CASSAIQGLGDAYTF. CDR3 coding DNA: TGTGCCAGCAGCGCAATACAGGGGCTTGGGGATGCCTACACCTTC.

In this sample, this clonotype turned up many times. CDR3 sequence: CSACSAGFQETQYF. CDR3 nucleotides: TGCAGTGCTTGCTCGGCAGGCTTCCAAGAGACCCAGTACTTC. V usage is TRBV20-1 and J usage is TRBJ2-5; no clear D gene. Trimming left V 5 bases short and J 1 base short, with 14 bases between. Germline CDR1 is DFQATT and CDR2 is SNEGSKA (reference sequence). This CDR3 region has 14 residues.

J is TRBJ2-1 and V is TRBV12-3 or TRBV12-4; D is unresolved. Trimming shortened V by 5 bases and J by 5 bases, and 19 bases separated the two germline ends. CDR3 size: 16 residues. CDR3 sequence: CASSPPTGFFHNEQFF. Here the CDR3 DNA reads TGTGCCAGCAGTCCACCTACCGGCTTTTTCCACAATGAGCAGTTCTTC.

In its sample, this clonotype was seen many times. The chain has TRBV25-1 and TRBJ2-3; a weak D match, TRBD1 (5 bases). The V gene's germline CDR1 is MGHDK and CDR2 SYGVNS. V lost 4 bases and J 6 bases, leaving 8 bases between the germline ends. CDR3 length: 12 amino acids. This chain's CDR3 is CASSGRQDTQYF. CDR3 in DNA: TGTGCCAGCAGTGGGAGACAGGATACGCAGTATTTT.

This clonotype was counted ten times or more. The genes are TRBV20-1 and TRBJ2-1; D possibly corresponds to TRBD1 (5 bases). CDR3 size: 16 residues. The germline V and J ends were trimmed by 1 base and 2 bases, with 15 bases remaining between them. CDR1 is DFQATT and CDR2 is SNEGSKA in the germline V gene (reference sequence). CDR3 loop: CSARVKQVFTYNEQFF. The CDR3 DNA is TGCAGTGCTAGAGTAAAACAGGTTTTCACCTACAATGAGCAGTTCTTC.

In regard to this clonotype: A read error may be the cause here, since a much bigger clone is one base away. The rearrangement joins TRBV7-6 to TRBJ2-1; 7 bases are a match to TRBD2. The CDR3 loop spans 15 amino acids. Germline V gene sequence: CDR1 SGHVS, CDR2 FNYEAQ. The CDR3 reads CVSSLAFAAGLGQFF. The CDR3 coding sequence is TGTGTCAGCAGCTTAGCTTTTGCAGCGGGATTAGGGCAGTTCTTC.

This clonotype has at least ten counts. The chain is built from TRBV12-3 or TRBV12-4 and TRBJ2-1, with TRBD2 identical over 7 bases. The CDR3 contains 15 residues. Trimming at V came to 2 bases and at J to 2 bases, leaving 3 bases not matched to a gene. DNA for the CDR3: TGTGCCAGCAGTTTATTCCGGGGGGCCTACAATGAGCAGTTCTTC. It yields the protein CASSLFRGAYNEQFF.

This clonotype was seen at least ten times. V usage is TRBV9 and J usage is TRBJ2-1, with D possibly matching TRBD1 (6 bases). The germline V gene encodes CDR1 SGDLS and CDR2 YYNGEE. V lost 0 bases and J 8 bases, leaving 12 bases between the germline ends. This CDR3 is built from 14 residues. CDR3 protein: CASSVDRVPDEQFF. The CDR3 bases are TGTGCCAGCAGCGTAGACAGGGTTCCGGATGAGCAGTTCTTC.

This clonotype showed up many times. The CDR3 nucleotides are TGCAGCGTCGGACCCCCCGACTATGGCTACACCTTC. Amino acids: CSVGPPDYGYTF. The rearrangement uses TRBV29-1 and TRBJ1-2; no clear D gene. The CDR3 has 12 residues. The germline gives CDR1 SQVTM, CDR2 ANQGSEA. V was clipped by 6 bases and J by 3 bases, with 11 bases between them.

Concerning this clonotype itself: With a much larger clone just one base away, this may be a read error. This chain uses TRBV6-1 with TRBJ2-3, with 13 bases aligning to TRBD2. In germline, CDR1 is MNHNS, CDR2 SASEGT. This CDR3 comprises 14 residues. CDR3 DNA: TGTGTCACTGGGACTAGCGGGACCCCAGATACGCAGTATTTT. This sequence encodes CVTGTSGTPDTQYF.

The chain recombines TRBV28 with TRBJ1-4, with 7 bases identical to TRBD1. V lost 6 bases, J lost 4 bases, and 5 bases stayed unmatched. CDR3 length: 14 amino acids. CDR1 is MDHEN, CDR2 SYDVKM, per germline. The CDR3 region has the DNA TGTGCCAGCAGCCCGGGACAGAGTAATGAAAAACTGTTTTTT. It translates to CASSPGQSNEKLFF.

This clonotype appeared many times. The CDR3 loop reads CASSLYSAHEQFF. In nucleotides, the CDR3 is TGTGCCAGCAGTTTGTACTCCGCCCATGAGCAGTTCTTC. V is TRBV27 and J is TRBJ2-1; no reliable D call. V lost 3 bases and J 8 bases, leaving 11 bases between the germline ends. CDR3 length equals 13 residues. Germline V gene lookup returns CDR1 MNHEY and CDR2 SMNVEV (reference sequence).

In its sample, this clonotype was seen many times. The V and J genes are TRBV20-1 and TRBJ2-4; no reliable D call. CDR3 length equals 14 residues. The V end was cut by 3 bases, the J end by 4 bases, with 13 bases between. Germline loops: CDR1 DFQATT, CDR2 SNEGSKA (reference sequence). In nucleotides, the CDR3 is TGCAGTGCTAGGGCCCAGATCCTTAAAAACATTCAGTACTTC. This gives the protein CSARAQILKNIQYF.

In this sample, this clonotype turned up many times. This sequence joins TRBV5-1 and TRBJ2-7; unclear D gene. The CDR3 spans 14 residues. V lost 0 bases, J lost 3 bases, and 10 bases lay in between. Germline V lookup: CDR1 SGHRS, CDR2 YFSETQ. In DNA form, the CDR3 reads TGCGCCAGCAGCTTGGGGCAGACCGACTACGAGCAGTACTTC. Its protein product is CASSLGQTDYEQYF.

V gene TRBV5-1 combines with J gene TRBJ2-7; tentative D call: TRBD1 (5 bases). V was pared by 3 bases and J by 3 bases, with 13 bases between. This CDR3 is built from 14 residues. The germline V gene encodes CDR1 SGHRS and CDR2 YFSETQ. CDR3 in amino acids: CASSSPYRSYEQYF. The CDR3 bases are TGCGCCAGCAGCTCCCCCTACAGGAGCTACGAGCAGTACTTC.

This rearrangement joins TRBV3-1 to TRBJ2-1, with unresolved D. CDR3 length: 12 amino acids. Trimming left V 0 bases short and J 8 bases short, with 5 bases between. Germline assignment: CDR1 LGHDT and CDR2 YNNKEL (reference sequence). This CDR3 is CASSQDAHEQFF. CDR3 in DNA: TGTGCCAGCAGCCAAGACGCGCATGAGCAGTTCTTC.

Many counts were recorded for this clonotype. The chain couples TRBV2 to TRBJ2-2; 12 nucleotides align to TRBD2. After removal of 7 bases from V and 5 bases from J, the junction contained 5 bases not matched to a gene. CDR1 SNHLY and CDR2 FYNNEI come from the germline V gene. The CDR3 spans 15 residues. The CDR3 nucleotides are TGTGCCAGCAATTCAGGACTAGCGGGAACCGGGGAGCTGTTTTTT. Protein sequence: CASNSGLAGTGELFF. Based on the CDR3 plus reference TRBV2 and TRBJ2-2, the full variable domain is EPEVTQTPSHQVTQMGQEVILRCVPISNHLYFYWYRQILGQKVEFLVSFYNNEISEKSEIFDDQFSVERPDGSNFTLKIRSTKLEDSAMYFCASNSGLAGTGELFFGEGSRLTVL.

This clonotype was counted at least ten times. The chain uses TRBV5-1 and TRBJ1-2; D is unresolved. Between the trimmed V and J ends, which lost 3 bases and 12 bases, there was a span of 15 bases. Per the germline V gene, CDR1 is SGHRS and CDR2 is YFSETQ. There are 12 residues in the CDR3. The chain's CDR3 is CASSSGRDGDTF. Written as DNA, the CDR3 is TGCGCCAGCAGCTCAGGACGGGATGGAGACACCTTC.

This clonotype was detected a few times. The chain employs TRBV21-1 and TRBJ1-6; the listed D gene, TRBD1, was not tested against the DNA. TRBV21-1 is assigned pseudogene status. This CDR3 region has 16 residues. The CDR3 DNA reads as TGTGCCAGCAGCAAAGTCGGGACAGCCAAGAATTCACCCCTCCACTTT. Its protein is CASSKVGTAKNSPLHF.

This clonotype occurred many times. This rearrangement joins TRBV5-1 to TRBJ2-1; D ambiguous. The CDR3 spans 13 residues. The germline CDR1 and CDR2 sequences are SGHRS and YFSETQ. V dropped 4 bases and J dropped 9 bases, with 14 bases sitting between them. The CDR3 DNA follows: TGCGCCAGCAGCCCCCTGACTTTGGGTGAGCAGTTCTTC. Its translation: CASSPLTLGEQFF.